This T cell receptor beta chain was documented in a study of blood T cell repertoires in COVID-19. The overall study: T cells, B-cell-depleted T cells, or PBMCs provided the cDNA or gDNA that served as material.

Method: immunoSEQ multiplex PCR; TCRdb's copy keeps in-frame clones and lacks some. The sample has about 80,000 clones, approximately 88% seen once; the top ten hold approximately 6.7%. CDR1 SGHDT and CDR2 YYEEEE come from the germline V gene. V dropped 4 bases and J dropped 2; count of bases not matched to a gene: 7. The CDR3 length is 16 residues. The sample was peripheral blood. This rearrangement joins TRBV5-6 to TRBJ1-5; 9 bases are shared with TRBD1. The TCR sequence derives from an elderly woman with acute or convalescent COVID-19. CDR3 loop: CASSMGQGWGNQPQHF. DNA of the CDR3: TGTGCCAGCAGCATGGGACAGGGCTGGGGCAATCAGCCCCAGCATTTT.